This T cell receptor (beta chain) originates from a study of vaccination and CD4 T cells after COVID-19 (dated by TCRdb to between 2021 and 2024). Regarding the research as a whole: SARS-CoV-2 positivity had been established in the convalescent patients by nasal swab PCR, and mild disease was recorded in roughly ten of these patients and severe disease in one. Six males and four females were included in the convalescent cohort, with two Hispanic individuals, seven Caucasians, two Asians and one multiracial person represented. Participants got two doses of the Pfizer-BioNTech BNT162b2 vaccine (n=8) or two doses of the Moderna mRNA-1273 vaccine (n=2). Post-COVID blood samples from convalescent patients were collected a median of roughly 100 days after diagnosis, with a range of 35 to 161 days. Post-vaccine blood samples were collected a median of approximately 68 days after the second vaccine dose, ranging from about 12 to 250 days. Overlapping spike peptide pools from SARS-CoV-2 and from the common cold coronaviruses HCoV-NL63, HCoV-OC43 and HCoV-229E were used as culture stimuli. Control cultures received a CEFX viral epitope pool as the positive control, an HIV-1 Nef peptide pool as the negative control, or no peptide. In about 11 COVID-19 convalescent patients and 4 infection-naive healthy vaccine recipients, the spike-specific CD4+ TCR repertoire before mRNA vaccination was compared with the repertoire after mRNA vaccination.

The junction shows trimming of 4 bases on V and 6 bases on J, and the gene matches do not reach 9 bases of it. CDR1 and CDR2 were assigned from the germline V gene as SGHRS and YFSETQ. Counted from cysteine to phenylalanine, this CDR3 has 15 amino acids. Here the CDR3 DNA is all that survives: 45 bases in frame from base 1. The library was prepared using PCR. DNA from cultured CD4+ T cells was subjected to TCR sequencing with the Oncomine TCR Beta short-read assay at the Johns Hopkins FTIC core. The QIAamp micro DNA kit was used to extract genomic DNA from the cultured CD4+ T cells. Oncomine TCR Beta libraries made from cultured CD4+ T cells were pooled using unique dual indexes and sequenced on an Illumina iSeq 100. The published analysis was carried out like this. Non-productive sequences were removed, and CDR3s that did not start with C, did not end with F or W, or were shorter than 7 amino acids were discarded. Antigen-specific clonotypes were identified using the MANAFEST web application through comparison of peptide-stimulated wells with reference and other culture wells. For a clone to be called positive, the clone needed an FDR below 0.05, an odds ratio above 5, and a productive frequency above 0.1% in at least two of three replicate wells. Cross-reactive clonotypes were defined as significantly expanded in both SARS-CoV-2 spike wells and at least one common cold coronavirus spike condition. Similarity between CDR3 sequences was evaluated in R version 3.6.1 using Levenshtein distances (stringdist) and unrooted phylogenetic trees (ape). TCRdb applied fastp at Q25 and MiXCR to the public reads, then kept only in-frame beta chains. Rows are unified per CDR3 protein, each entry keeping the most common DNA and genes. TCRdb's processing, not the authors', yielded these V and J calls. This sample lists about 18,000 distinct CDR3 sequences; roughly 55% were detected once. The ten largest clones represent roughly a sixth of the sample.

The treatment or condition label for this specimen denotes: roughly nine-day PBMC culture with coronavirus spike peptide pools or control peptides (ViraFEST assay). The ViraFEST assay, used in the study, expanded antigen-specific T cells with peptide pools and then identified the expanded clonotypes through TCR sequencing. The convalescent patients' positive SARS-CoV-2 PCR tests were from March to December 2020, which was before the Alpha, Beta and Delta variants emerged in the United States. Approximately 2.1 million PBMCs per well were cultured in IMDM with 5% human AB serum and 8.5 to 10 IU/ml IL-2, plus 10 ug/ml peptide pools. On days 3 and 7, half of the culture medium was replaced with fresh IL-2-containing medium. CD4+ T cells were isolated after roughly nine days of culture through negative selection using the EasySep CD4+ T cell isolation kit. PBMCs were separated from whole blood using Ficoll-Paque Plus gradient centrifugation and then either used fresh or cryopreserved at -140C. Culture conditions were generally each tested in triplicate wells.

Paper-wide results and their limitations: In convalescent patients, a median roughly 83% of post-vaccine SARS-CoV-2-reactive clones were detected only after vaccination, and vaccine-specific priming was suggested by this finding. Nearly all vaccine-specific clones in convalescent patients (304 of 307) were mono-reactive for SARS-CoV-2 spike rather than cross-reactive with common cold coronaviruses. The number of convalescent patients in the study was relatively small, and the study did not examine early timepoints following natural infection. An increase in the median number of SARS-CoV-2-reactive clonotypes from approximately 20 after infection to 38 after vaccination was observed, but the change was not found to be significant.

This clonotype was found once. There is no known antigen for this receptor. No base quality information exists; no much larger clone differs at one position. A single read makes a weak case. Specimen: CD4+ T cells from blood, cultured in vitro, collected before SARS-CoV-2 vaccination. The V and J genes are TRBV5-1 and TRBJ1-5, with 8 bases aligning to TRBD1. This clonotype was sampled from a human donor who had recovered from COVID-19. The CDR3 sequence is CASSPDDRGGQPQHF. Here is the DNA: TGCGCCAGCAGCCCGGATGACAGGGGCGGTCAGCCCCAGCATTTT. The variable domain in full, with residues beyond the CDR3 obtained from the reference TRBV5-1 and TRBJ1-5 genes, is KAGVTQTPRYLIKTRGQQVTLSCSPISGHRSVSWYQQTPGQGLQFLFEYFSETQRNKGNFPGRFSGRQFSNSRSEMNVSTLELGDSALYLCASSPDDRGGQPQHFGDGTRLSIL.